Listed below are T cell receptor beta chains from one sample, sequenced in a study of blood T cell repertoires in COVID-19. Sequenced by immunoSEQ multiplex PCR; TCRdb stores in-frame clones only, minus some. The table records roughly 50,000 clones, approximately 79% of them present only once. Source material: peripheral blood. All receptors come from a man in his sixties with acute or convalescent COVID-19. Both conserved end residues are part of each CDR3. The D gene is left open where the match is weak. Clone size is given for some rows only: seen once, a few or many times, or a class if the clone is expanded.

J gene	D gene	V gene	clone size	CDR3 DNA	CDR3 protein
TRBJ2-7	-	TRBV30	-	TGTGCCTGGAGTAGGGGTCTCTCCTACGAGCAGTACTTC	CAWSRGLSYEQYF
TRBJ1-2	-	TRBV24-1	-	TGTGCCACCAGTGAGTCAGGGTTGAATGGCTACACCTTC	CATSESGLNGYTF
TRBJ1-2	-	TRBV27	-	TGTGCCAGCAGGCTCACAGGAAACTATGGCTACACCTTC	CASRLTGNYGYTF
TRBJ2-5	-	TRBV6-7	-	TGTGCCAGCAGCCCTACTACCTTAATCCCTAGCCAGTACTTC	CASSPTTLIPSQYF
TRBJ2-3	-	TRBV14	-	TGTGCCAGCCGACCACTAGGTGCAGATACGCAGTATTTT	CASRPLGADTQYF
TRBJ2-3	-	TRBV7-2	-	TGTGCCAGCAGCTTAGCGCGGAGTACGCAGTATTTT	CASSLARSTQYF
TRBJ2-7	TRBD2	TRBV27	few	TGTGCCAGCAGTCGACTAGCGGGAGCCTACGAGCAGTACTTC	CASSRLAGAYEQYF
TRBJ1-2	-	TRBV4-2	-	TGTGCCAGCAGCCAAGACTACTATGGCTACACCTTC	CASSQDYYGYTF
TRBJ1-6	-	TRBV4-3	-	TGCGCCAGCAGCCAAGATGCGTTAAGGGGATCGGGCAATTCACCCCTCCACTTT	CASSQDALRGSGNSPLHF
TRBJ1-2	-	TRBV5-6	-	TGTGCCAGCAGCTTTGGCCGGGACTCCTACTATGGCTACACCTTC	CASSFGRDSYYGYTF
TRBJ1-3	-	TRBV4-1	few	TGCGCCAGCAGCCATCTACAGGTCTCTGGAAACACCATATATTTT	CASSHLQVSGNTIYF
TRBJ1-6	-	TRBV30	-	TGTGCCTGGAGTGTATTCGGTTCACCCCTCCACTTT	CAWSVFGSPLHF
TRBJ1-1	-	TRBV6-2/TRBV6-3	few	TGTGCCAGCAGCAAAGTCATTTGGGCAGGGATTTTCCCTGAAGCTTTCTTT	CASSKVIWAGIFPEAFF
TRBJ2-1	TRBD2	TRBV30	-	TGTGCCTGGAGTGTTGAACTAGCGGAATACAATGAGCAGTTCTTC	CAWSVELAEYNEQFF
TRBJ2-2	-	TRBV11-3	-	TGTGCCAGCAGCCCTACCCCCGGGAGTACCGGGGAGCTGTTTTTT	CASSPTPGSTGELFF
TRBJ2-7	TRBD2	TRBV20-1	-	TGCAGTGCTAGTTGGCTAGCGGGAGCAAAATACGAGCAGTACTTC	CSASWLAGAKYEQYF
TRBJ1-6	-	TRBV18	-	TGTGCCAGCTCACGGCAGGGGACGAGTGATTCACCCCTCCACTTT	CASSRQGTSDSPLHF
TRBJ2-1	-	TRBV9	-	TGTGCCAGCAGCGTAGGCCCGGGGGAGCAGTTCTTC	CASSVGPGEQFF
TRBJ2-1	TRBD2	TRBV24-1	-	TGTGCCACCAGTGATCGGGGACTAGCGGGAGGAAGTGAGCAGTTCTTC	CATSDRGLAGGSEQFF
TRBJ2-5	TRBD2	TRBV27	-	TGTGCCAGCAGTTTATCGCGGGAGGGGATAGAGACCCAGTACTTC	CASSLSREGIETQYF
TRBJ2-2	TRBD2	TRBV14	once	TGTGCCAGCAGCCAAGTGCTAGCGGGAACCGGGGAGCTGTTTTTT	CASSQVLAGTGELFF
TRBJ2-7	TRBD2	TRBV7-9	-	TGTGCCAGCAGCTTTGCTAGCGGGAGTTCCTACGAGCAGTACTTC	CASSFASGSSYEQYF
TRBJ1-5	TRBD1	TRBV6-2/TRBV6-3	-	TGTGCCAGCAGTCCCGGGACAGGGTTCAATCAGCCCCAGCATTTT	CASSPGTGFNQPQHF
TRBJ2-2	-	TRBV9	-	TGTGCCAGCAGCCCCATATCGGCCGGGGAGCTGTTTTTT	CASSPISAGELFF
TRBJ1-2	-	TRBV9	-	TGTGCCAGCAGCGGGAGCTTTAGTGGGTTTATAAACTATGGCTACACCTTC	CASSGSFSGFINYGYTF
TRBJ1-6	-	TRBV28	-	TGTGCCAGCAGGGGAGGCCTTGGGGCGTCACCCCTCCACTTT	CASRGGLGASPLHF
TRBJ2-7	-	TRBV6-1	-	TGTGCCAGCAGTGAAGGCATACAGGCCCACTACGAGCAGTACTTC	CASSEGIQAHYEQYF
TRBJ2-7	TRBD2	TRBV28	once	TGTGCCAGCAGCCGCGGGGGTAGCGGGAAATACGAGCAGTACTTC	CASSRGGSGKYEQYF
TRBJ1-2	-	TRBV25-1	-	TGTGCCAGCAGTGAACAGGCGTGGGGCTACACCTTC	CASSEQAWGYTF
TRBJ2-7	TRBD2	TRBV4-3	-	TGCGCCAGCAGCCAATTCACCGGGACTAGCGGGGGGACCGAGCAGTACTTC	CASSQFTGTSGGTEQYF
TRBJ1-3	-	TRBV18	-	TGTGCCAGCTCACCGACACAGATCTCTGGAAACACCATATATTTT	CASSPTQISGNTIYF
TRBJ2-1	TRBD1	TRBV3-1/TRBV3-2	-	TGTGCCAGCAGCCAGCCCCAAGGACAGGGGGTCTATGAGCAGTTCTTC	CASSQPQGQGVYEQFF
TRBJ2-5	TRBD2	TRBV2	-	TGTGCCAGCAGTGAAACCGGGAGGTACCAAGAGACCCAGTACTTC	CASSETGRYQETQYF
TRBJ2-2	TRBD1	TRBV6-5	-	TGTGCCAGCACCGTGGACAGGGTGGATATCGGGGAGCTGTTTTTT	CASTVDRVDIGELFF
TRBJ2-7	TRBD2	TRBV7-9	-	TGTGCCAGCGCGGGGGGGCCGGACAGCCCGTCCTACGAGCAGTACTTC	CASAGGPDSPSYEQYF
TRBJ1-1	TRBD1	TRBV12-3/TRBV12-4	-	TGTGCCAGCAGCCTTAGGGACAGCAGAGAAGCTTTCTTT	CASSLRDSREAFF
TRBJ1-4	TRBD1	TRBV7-8	few	TGTGCCAGCAGCCCCTTTATGACCGGGACAGGGGTTGAAAAACTGTTTTTT	CASSPFMTGTGVEKLFF
TRBJ2-2	-	TRBV7-2	-	TGTGCCAGCAGCCCTTGGGACACGAACACCGGGGAGCTGTTTTTT	CASSPWDTNTGELFF
TRBJ1-1	-	TRBV9	-	TGTGCCAGCAGCGTAGGCTTCGGGAACACTGAAGCTTTCTTT	CASSVGFGNTEAFF
TRBJ2-3	TRBD2	TRBV19	-	TGTGCCAGTAGTATCCCAGCGGGAGGGAGCACAGATACGCAGTATTTT	CASSIPAGGSTDTQYF
TRBJ2-1	TRBD2	TRBV11-3	few	TGTGCCAGCAGCTCCACCCTAGCGGGAGATGAGCAGTTCTTC	CASSSTLAGDEQFF